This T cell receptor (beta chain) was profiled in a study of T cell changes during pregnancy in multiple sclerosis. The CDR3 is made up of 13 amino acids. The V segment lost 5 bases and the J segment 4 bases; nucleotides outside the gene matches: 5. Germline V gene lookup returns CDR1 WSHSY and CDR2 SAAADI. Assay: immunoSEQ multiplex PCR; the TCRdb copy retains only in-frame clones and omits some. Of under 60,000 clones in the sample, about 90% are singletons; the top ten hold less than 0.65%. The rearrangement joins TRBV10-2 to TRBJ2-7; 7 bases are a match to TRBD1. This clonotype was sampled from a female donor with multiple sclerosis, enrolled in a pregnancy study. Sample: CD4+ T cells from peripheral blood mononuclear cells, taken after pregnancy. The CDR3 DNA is TGCGCCAGCAGTTTGAGGGGGCAATACGAGCAGTACTTC. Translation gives CASSLRGQYEQYF.